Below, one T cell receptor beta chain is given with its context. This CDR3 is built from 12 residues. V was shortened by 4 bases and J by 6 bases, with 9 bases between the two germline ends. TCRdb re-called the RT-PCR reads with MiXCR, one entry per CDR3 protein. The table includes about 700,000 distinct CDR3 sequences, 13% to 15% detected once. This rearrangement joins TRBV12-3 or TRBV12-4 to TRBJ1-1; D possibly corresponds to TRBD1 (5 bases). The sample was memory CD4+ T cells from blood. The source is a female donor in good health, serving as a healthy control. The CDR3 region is CASSSTAAEAFF. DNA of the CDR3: TGTGCCAGCAGTTCGACAGCGGCTGAAGCTTTCTTT.